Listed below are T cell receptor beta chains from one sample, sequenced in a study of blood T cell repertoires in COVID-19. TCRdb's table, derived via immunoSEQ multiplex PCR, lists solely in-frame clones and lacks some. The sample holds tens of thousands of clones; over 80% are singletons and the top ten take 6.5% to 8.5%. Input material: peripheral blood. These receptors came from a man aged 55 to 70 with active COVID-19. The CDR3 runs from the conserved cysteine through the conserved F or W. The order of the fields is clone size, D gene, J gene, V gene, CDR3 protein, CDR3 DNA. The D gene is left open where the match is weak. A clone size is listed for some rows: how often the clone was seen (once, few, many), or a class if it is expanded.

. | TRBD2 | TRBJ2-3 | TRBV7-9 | CASSLSLAGGPTNTQYF | TGTGCCAGCAGCTTAAGCCTAGCGGGAGGCCCCACGAATACGCAGTATTTT
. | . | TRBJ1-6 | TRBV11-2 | CASSLVSQGLPLHF | TGTGCCAGCAGCTTAGTCTCTCAGGGTTTGCCCCTCCACTTT
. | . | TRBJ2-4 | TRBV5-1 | CASSLGQTREDIQYF | TGCGCCAGCAGCTTGGGACAGACCCGTGAGGACATTCAGTACTTC
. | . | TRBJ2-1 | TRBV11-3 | CASSLGRGGYNEQFF | TGTGCCAGCAGCTTGGGTCGAGGAGGGTACAATGAGCAGTTCTTC
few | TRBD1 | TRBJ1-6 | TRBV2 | CASRQIDRGDSPLHF | TGTGCCAGCAGACAAATCGACAGGGGAGACTCACCCCTCCACTTT
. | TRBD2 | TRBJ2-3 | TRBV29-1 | CSVVGGGFTDTQYF | TGCAGCGTTGTTGGGGGGGGGTTCACAGATACGCAGTATTTT
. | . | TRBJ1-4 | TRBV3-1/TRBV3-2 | CASSQEIQGWEKLFF | TGTGCCAGCAGCCAAGAAATACAGGGTTGGGAAAAACTGTTTTTT
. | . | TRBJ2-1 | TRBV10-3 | CAISKTVNEQFF | TGTGCCATCAGTAAGACAGTCAATGAGCAGTTCTTC
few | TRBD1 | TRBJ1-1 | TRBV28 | CASSPTGTGNTEAFF | TGTGCCAGCAGTCCCACCGGGACAGGGAACACTGAAGCTTTCTTT
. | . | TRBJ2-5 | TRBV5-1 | CASSVWARETQYF | TGCGCCAGCAGCGTTTGGGCAAGAGAGACCCAGTACTTC
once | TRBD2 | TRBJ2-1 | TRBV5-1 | CASSFVGGDEQFF | TGCGCCAGCAGCTTTGTTGGGGGGGATGAGCAGTTCTTC
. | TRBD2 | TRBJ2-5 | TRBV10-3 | CAISSSGGPQETQYF | TGTGCCATCAGTTCTAGCGGGGGGCCCCAAGAGACCCAGTACTTC
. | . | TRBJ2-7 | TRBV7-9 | CASSLDVRGGEQYF | TGTGCCAGCAGCTTAGACGTTAGGGGAGGCGAGCAGTACTTC
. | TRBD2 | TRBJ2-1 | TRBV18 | CASSLTGTSGYEQFF | TGTGCCAGCTCACTGACCGGGACTAGCGGTTATGAGCAGTTCTTC
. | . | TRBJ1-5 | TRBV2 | CASSSKPGVENQPQHF | TGTGCCAGCAGCTCTAAACCAGGGGTTGAAAATCAGCCCCAGCATTTT
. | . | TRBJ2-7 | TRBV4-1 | CASSHGTGSGYEQYF | TGCGCCAGCAGCCATGGCACAGGGAGTGGATACGAGCAGTACTTC
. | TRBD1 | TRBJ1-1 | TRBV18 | CASSHGQGKAFF | TGTGCCAGCTCACACGGACAGGGGAAGGCTTTCTTT
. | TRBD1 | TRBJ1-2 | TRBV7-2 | CASSAQGAPNYGYTF | TGTGCCAGCAGCGCACAGGGGGCTCCAAACTATGGCTACACCTTC
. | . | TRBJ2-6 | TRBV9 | CASSVGGGAPSGANVLTF | TGTGCCAGCAGCGTAGGGGGGGGCGCCCCCTCTGGGGCCAACGTCCTGACTTTC
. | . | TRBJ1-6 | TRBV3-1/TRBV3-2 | CASSQVTDSLYNSPLHF | TGTGCCAGCAGCCAAGTAACAGACAGCCTTTATAATTCACCCCTCCACTTT
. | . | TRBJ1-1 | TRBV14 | CASSPSLRQIMNTEAFF | TGTGCCAGCAGCCCCTCCCTAAGACAGATAATGAACACTGAAGCTTTCTTT
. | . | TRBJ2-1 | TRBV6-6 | CASSYSRGGLYNEQFF | TGTGCCAGCAGTTACTCGAGGGGGGGTCTATACAATGAGCAGTTCTTC